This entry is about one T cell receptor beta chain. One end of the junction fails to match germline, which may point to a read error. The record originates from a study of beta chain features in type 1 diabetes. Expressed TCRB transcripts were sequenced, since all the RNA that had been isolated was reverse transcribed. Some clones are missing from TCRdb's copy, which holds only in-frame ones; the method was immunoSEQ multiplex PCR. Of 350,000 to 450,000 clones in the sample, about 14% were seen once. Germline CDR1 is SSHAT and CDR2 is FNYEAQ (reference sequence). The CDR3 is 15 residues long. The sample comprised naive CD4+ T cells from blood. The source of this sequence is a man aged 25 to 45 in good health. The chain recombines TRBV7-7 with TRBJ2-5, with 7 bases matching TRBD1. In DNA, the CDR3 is TGTGCTAGCAGTCAGACAGGGAAGGTAGGAGAGACCCAGTACTTC. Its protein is CASSQTGKVGETQYF.